The source of this TCR beta chain is a study of control samples from healthy donors and cancer patients. Germline V CDR1 and CDR2: MDHEN, SYDVKM. The CDR3 consists of 13 residues. Trimming shortened V by 5 bases and J by 10 bases, and 15 bases separated the two germline ends. Sequenced by immunoSEQ multiplex PCR; TCRdb stores in-frame clones only, minus some. The sample shows 100,000 to 150,000 clones, around nine tenths of them seen only once. Material for sequencing was blood. The sequence came from a man between 40 and 49 years old in good health. The J gene is TRBJ2-1, the V gene TRBV28, with D perhaps TRBD1 or TRBD2 (5 bases each). The CDR3 DNA reads TGTGCCAGCAGTGGCCGGGACCCTAAGGAGCAGTTCTTC. It translates to CASSGRDPKEQFF.